The clone carrying this T cell receptor (beta chain) has a handful of counts. Its antigen is currently unknown. Other DNA sequences in this sample translate to the same CDR3. Sequenced by immunoSEQ multiplex PCR; TCRdb stores in-frame clones only, minus some. The sample contains over 15,000 clones, about 70% of which appear only once. People who had autoimmune disease history or systemic immunosuppression were excluded. This CDR3 spans 11 amino acids. Germline CDR1 is MDHEN and CDR2 is SYDVKM. Trimming took off 6 bases at V and 2 bases at J, with 4 bases between the two ends. The sample comes from a study of OX40 agonist ivuxolimab in advanced cancers. Study-level background: An anti-OX40 (CD134) antibody with agonistic activity, ivuxolimab, was administered to patients.

Study-wide points: Relative to CD4+, CD8+ T cells held more expanded clones on average.

This sequence joins TRBV28 and TRBJ1-1; no clear D. This TCR derives from an adult with an advanced solid tumor such as melanoma, head and neck, liver or kidney cancer. The specimen comprised CD4+ or CD8+ T cells sorted from blood, sampled in a trial of the OX40 agonist ivuxolimab. This chain's CDR3 is CASSPNTEAFF. CDR3 nucleotides: TGTGCCAGCAGCCCCAACACTGAAGCTTTCTTT.